The 29 T cell receptor beta chains presented below share a single source sample, sequenced in a study of technical replicates of blood from a few donors. Only in-frame clones appear in the TCRdb table, and some are missing; sequencing was by immunoSEQ multiplex PCR. The table includes some 80,000 clones, 93% detected once. Sequencing was done on a sample of T cells isolated from PBMCs. The receptors shown here come from a human donor in good health.

The chain uses TRBV7-3 and TRBJ2-7; 11 bases are shared with TRBD2. The J segment lost 4 bases and the V segment lost 4 bases, leaving 6 bases of the junction unmatched. Germline CDR1 SGHTA, CDR2 FQGTGA. This CDR3 region has 15 residues. For the CDR3, the DNA is TGTGCCAGCAGCTACGAGGGACTAGCGGATTACGAGCAGTACTTC. The encoded protein is CASSYEGLADYEQYF.

This rearrangement joins TRBV5-4 to TRBJ2-5, with TRBD1 matching 7 bases. Germline values: CDR1 SGHNT, CDR2 YYREEE (reference sequence). The CDR3 length is 15 residues. J was trimmed by 3 bases and V by 0 bases; bases with no gene match: 5. The chain's CDR3 is CASSLDGTVKETQYF. The DNA for the CDR3 is TGTGCCAGCAGCTTGGACGGGACAGTGAAAGAGACCCAGTACTTC. Full variable domain (missing parts from reference TRBV5-4 and TRBJ2-5): ETGVTQSPTHLIKTRGQQVTLRCSSQSGHNTVSWYQQALGQGPQFIFQYYREEENGRGNFPPRFSGLQFPNYSSELNVNALELDDSALYLCASSLDGTVKETQYFGPGTRLLVL.

The chain employs TRBV4-1 and TRBJ1-2; D is uncertain. The CDR3 spans 15 residues. V was clipped by 0 bases and J by 4 bases, with 12 bases between them. Germline values: CDR1 MGHRA, CDR2 YSYEKL. In DNA, the CDR3 is TGCGCCAGCAGCCAAGACATTACGGGGATCTATGGCTACACCTTC. This gives the protein CASSQDITGIYGYTF.

This sequence joins TRBV27 and TRBJ2-7, with TRBD1 matching 7 bases. The CDR3 is made up of 13 amino acids. Germline CDR1 reads MNHEY; CDR2 reads SMNVEV (reference sequence). Unmatched junction bases numbered 6, after V lost 6 bases and J lost 4 bases. CDR3 nucleotides: TGTGCCAGCAGCCCGGACAGGTATTACGAGCAGTACTTC. Its protein product is CASSPDRYYEQYF.

V is TRBV14 and J is TRBJ2-1; 11 nucleotides align to TRBD2. Germline CDR1 and CDR2: SGHDN and FVKESK. V lost 5 bases to trimming and J lost 0 bases; unmatched junction nucleotides: 3. The CDR3 totals 16 residues. The CDR3 protein is CASSTLAGGSYNEQFF. The CDR3 DNA sequence: TGTGCCAGCAGCACCCTAGCGGGAGGCTCCTACAATGAGCAGTTCTTC. The entire variable domain, with the rest obtained from reference TRBV14 and TRBJ2-1, is as follows: EAGVTQFPSHSVIEKGQTVTLRCDPISGHDNLYWYRRVMGKEIKFLLHFVKESKQDESGMPNNRFLAERTGGTYSTLKVQPAELEDSGVYFCASSTLAGGSYNEQFFGPGTRLTVL.

The V and J genes are TRBV18 and TRBJ2-7, with TRBD1 as a possible D gene (5 bases). The CDR3 extends over 12 amino acids. The V gene's germline CDR1 is KGHSH and CDR2 LQKENI. Trimming removed 3 bases at V and 2 bases at J, with 5 bases between. As DNA, the CDR3 is TGTGCCAGCTCACCGGACACCTACGAGCAGTACTTC. This sequence encodes CASSPDTYEQYF. Together with reference TRBV18 and TRBJ2-7, the CDR3 gives the full variable domain: NAGVMQNPRHLVRRRGQEARLRCSPMKGHSHVYWYRQLPEEGLKFMVYLQKENIIDESGMPKERFSAEFPKEGPSILRIQQVVRGDSAAYFCASSPDTYEQYFGPGTRLTVT.

This clone appeared a single time. This chain links TRBV11-2 with TRBJ1-1; the match to TRBD1 covers 8 bases. The J segment lost 7 bases and the V segment lost 5 bases, leaving 9 bases of the junction unmatched. CDR3 length: 14 amino acids. Germline CDR1 and CDR2: SGHAT and FQNNGV. The chain's CDR3 is CASSPRDRGIEAFF. The CDR3 DNA is TGTGCCAGCAGCCCCAGAGACAGGGGAATTGAAGCTTTCTTT.

A note on this clone: Germline and junction disagree at one end, which may indicate a read error. The chain couples TRBV29-1 to TRBJ2-7, with D possibly TRBD1 on 6 matching bases. Germline CDR1 SQVTM, CDR2 ANQGSEA. The CDR3 loop spans 12 amino acids. CDR3 DNA: TGCAGCGTTGAGGACAGAGGCTACAAGCAGTACTTC. Residues: CSVEDRGYKQYF.

The V and J genes are TRBV5-1 and TRBJ2-3; possibly TRBD1 for D (5 bases). The CDR3 consists of 16 residues. Germline V gene lookup returns CDR1 SGHRS and CDR2 YFSETQ. Trimming pared 1 base from V and 0 bases from J, leaving 12 bases between. The CDR3 DNA follows: TGCGCCAGCAGCTTGAGGGGCGGTACTAGCACAGATACGCAGTATTTT. Translated, it gives CASSLRGGTSTDTQYF.

V is TRBV6-1 and J is TRBJ2-7; a weak D match, TRBD2 (5 bases). The CDR3 sequence is 14 residues long. The V end lost 2 bases, the J end lost 4 bases, and 12 bases lay between the germline ends. Germline values: CDR1 MNHNS, CDR2 SASEGT. The CDR3 DNA reads TGTGCCAGCAGTGAACCCTACGGACTGTACGAGCAGTACTTC. Amino acids: CASSEPYGLYEQYF.

This chain uses TRBV11-2 with TRBJ2-1; TRBD2 matches at 10 bases. Germline trimming cut 4 bases from V and 12 bases from J; bases unmatched to any gene: 15. Germline-derived CDR1 and CDR2 are SGHAT and FQNNGV. The CDR3 loop spans 16 amino acids. CDR3 sequence (DNA): TGTGCCAGCAGCTCTATCTCTAGCGGGAGCACCCAGGGGCAGTTCTTC. Protein product: CASSSISSGSTQGQFF.

This rearrangement joins TRBV6-1 to TRBJ1-5, with D uncertain. This CDR3 has 14 amino acids. Between the trimmed V and J ends, which lost 3 bases and 1 base, there was a span of 7 bases. From germline, CDR1 is MNHNS and CDR2 SASEGT. The DNA of the CDR3 is TGTGCCAGCAGTGATGGGCTAAGCAATCAGCCCCAGCATTTT. It specifies CASSDGLSNQPQHF.

A remark on this clone: The same CDR3 arises from other DNA sequences in this sample as well. The V and J genes are TRBV19 and TRBJ2-7; TRBD1 agrees at 7 bases. The CDR3 loop spans 13 amino acids. The trim removed 3 bases at V and 4 bases at J, leaving 3 bases unmatched. Germline-derived CDR1 and CDR2 are LNHDA and SQIVND (reference sequence). The CDR3 DNA is TGTGCCAGTAGTATCTCCAGGGGGTACGAGCAGTACTTC. It codes for CASSISRGYEQYF.

The rearrangement uses TRBV7-9 and TRBJ1-1; TRBD1 matches at 9 bases. The CDR3 is 16 amino acids. Germline loops: CDR1 SEHNR, CDR2 FQNEAQ (reference sequence). Trimming removed 2 bases from V and 4 bases from J; junction bases left unmatched: 8. The chain's CDR3 is CASSLTGDRVPTEAFF. In nucleotides, the CDR3 is TGTGCCAGCAGCTTAACAGGGGACAGGGTACCCACTGAAGCTTTCTTT.

The chain is built from TRBV6-1 and TRBJ2-3; TRBD1 aligns across 9 bases. The CDR3 covers 15 residues. Germline CDR1 and CDR2: MNHNS and SASEGT. The ends lost 6 bases at V and 3 bases at J; junction bases unmatched: 7. The CDR3 nucleotides are TGTGCCAGCAGCCCAGGGACAGGGTATACAGATACGCAGTATTTT. This encodes CASSPGTGYTDTQYF.

V is TRBV27 and J is TRBJ1-2, with 7 bases fitting TRBD1. The germline V gene has CDR1 MNHEY and CDR2 SMNVEV (reference sequence). The CDR3 totals 16 residues. V trimming: 4 bases; J trimming: 5 bases; junction bases outside the gene matches: 13. CDR3 nucleotide sequence: TGTGCCAGCAGTTATGCTGCTCGGGACAGAGAGTATGGCTACACCTTC. It yields the protein CASSYAARDREYGYTF.

CDR3 in amino acids: CASSFGGADTQYF. In DNA form, the CDR3 reads TGTGCCAGCAGCTTCGGAGGGGCAGATACGCAGTATTTT. The V gene is TRBV5-8, the J gene TRBJ2-3, with D possibly TRBD2 on 6 matching bases. The V and J ends lost 2 bases and 4 bases respectively, with 8 bases between them. The CDR3 is 13 residues long. Germline V gene sequence: CDR1 SGHTS, CDR2 YDEGEE.

This chain links TRBV5-4 with TRBJ1-4; D unresolved. V was pared by 4 bases and J by 1 base, with 5 bases between. Per the germline V gene, CDR1 is SGHNT and CDR2 is YYREEE (reference sequence). This CDR3 spans 13 amino acids. CDR3 in amino acids: CASSPETNEKLFF. The CDR3 nucleotides read TGTGCCAGCAGCCCAGAAACTAATGAAAAACTGTTTTTT.

The chain links TRBV29-1 to TRBJ2-7, with D unresolved. V lost 5 bases and J 2 bases, leaving 7 bases between the germline ends. Germline loops: CDR1 SQVTM, CDR2 ANQGSEA. The CDR3 is 11 residues long. The CDR3 loop is CSVLKAYEQYF. Written as DNA, the CDR3 is TGCAGCGTTCTAAAAGCCTACGAGCAGTACTTC.

The genes are TRBV27 and TRBJ2-4; a possible D gene is TRBD1 (8 bases). Germline CDR1 MNHEY, CDR2 SMNVEV (reference sequence). This CDR3 is 15 amino acids long. V lost 7 bases to trimming and J lost 8 bases, with 21 bases between them. CDR3 amino acids: CASMEQGGSGYIQYF. The CDR3 nucleotides read TGTGCCAGCATGGAACAGGGGGGGTCTGGTTACATTCAGTACTTC.

This rearrangement joins TRBV28 to TRBJ2-1, with 7 bases that match TRBD2. V shed 1 base and J 7 bases; nucleotides not matched to a gene: 13. Germline V gives CDR1 MDHEN, CDR2 SYDVKM. The CDR3 has 17 residues. In DNA, the CDR3 is TGTGCCAGCAGTTTATTTGTCGCGGGGGTGGGTGGAAATGAGCAGTTCTTC. Its protein is CASSLFVAGVGGNEQFF.

The gene calls are TRBV5-1 and TRBJ2-1; 11 bases fit TRBD2. The germline CDR1 and CDR2 sequences are SGHRS and YFSETQ. There are 16 residues in the CDR3. V lost 0 bases, J lost 7 bases, and 6 bases stayed unmatched. The CDR3 loop is CASSLELAGESNEQFF. The CDR3 DNA reads TGCGCCAGCAGCTTGGAACTAGCGGGAGAGTCTAATGAGCAGTTCTTC.

This chain connects TRBV5-6 to TRBJ1-1; 9 bases are shared with TRBD1. The J segment lost 3 bases and the V segment lost 2 bases, leaving 2 bases of the junction unmatched. Germline V CDR1 and CDR2: SGHDT, YYEEEE. The CDR3 consists of 14 residues. The CDR3 sequence: CASSLQGADTEAFF. DNA of the CDR3: TGTGCCAGCAGCTTACAGGGGGCGGACACTGAAGCTTTCTTT.

The rearrangement joins TRBV5-8 to TRBJ1-4, with 7 nucleotides matching TRBD1. The length of the CDR3 is 16 residues. Germline V gives CDR1 SGHTS, CDR2 YDEGEE. V gave up 2 bases and J gave up 4 bases; unmatched junction bases: 8. The CDR3 DNA sequence: TGTGCCAGCAGCTTCGACAGGGACTCCCTTAATGAAAAACTGTTTTTT. Protein: CASSFDRDSLNEKLFF.

The CDR3 DNA is TGTGCCAGCAGTTCGGACAGACGGATTTACAATGAGCAGTTCTTC. Amino acid sequence: CASSSDRRIYNEQFF. The rearrangement uses TRBV6-5 and TRBJ2-1; D may be TRBD1 (6 bases). V shed 4 bases and J shed 4 bases, with 14 bases lying between them. CDR3 size: 15 residues. Germline-derived CDR1 and CDR2 are MNHEY and SVGAGI.

CDR3 loop: CSARAHNEQYF. The DNA for the CDR3 is TGCAGTGCTAGAGCCCACAACGAGCAGTACTTC. J is TRBJ2-7 and V is TRBV20-1, with no clear D. Germline loops: CDR1 DFQATT, CDR2 SNEGSKA (reference sequence). CDR3 length: 11 amino acids. The V end lost 1 base, the J end lost 5 bases, and 6 bases lay between the germline ends.

The chain carries TRBV6-6 and TRBJ2-7, with no clear D. CDR1 is MNHNY, CDR2 SVGAGI, per germline (reference sequence). CDR3 length: 12 amino acids. Trimming stripped 5 bases from V and 0 bases from J, with 5 bases between. CDR3 in amino acids: CASSGHSYEQYF. Here the CDR3 DNA reads TGTGCCAGCAGTGGCCACTCCTACGAGCAGTACTTC.

This rearrangement joins TRBV7-2 to TRBJ2-3; TRBD1 aligns across 7 bases. V trimming: 1 base; J trimming: 2 bases; junction bases outside the gene matches: 6. Per the germline V gene, CDR1 is SGHTA and CDR2 is FQGNSA. The CDR3 extends over 16 amino acids. This CDR3 reads CASSLGNDRATDTQYF. The CDR3 coding sequence is TGTGCCAGCAGCTTAGGAAATGACAGGGCCACAGATACGCAGTATTTT.

V gene TRBV4-2 combines with J gene TRBJ1-5; 9 bases are shared with TRBD1. The CDR3 contains 16 residues. CDR1 and CDR2 (germline): LGHNA, YNFKEQ. Unmatched junction bases numbered 3, after V lost 0 bases and J lost 3 bases. The CDR3 DNA reads as TGTGCCAGCAGCCAAGAGACAGGGGGGTACAATCAGCCCCAGCATTTT. This translates into CASSQETGGYNQPQHF.